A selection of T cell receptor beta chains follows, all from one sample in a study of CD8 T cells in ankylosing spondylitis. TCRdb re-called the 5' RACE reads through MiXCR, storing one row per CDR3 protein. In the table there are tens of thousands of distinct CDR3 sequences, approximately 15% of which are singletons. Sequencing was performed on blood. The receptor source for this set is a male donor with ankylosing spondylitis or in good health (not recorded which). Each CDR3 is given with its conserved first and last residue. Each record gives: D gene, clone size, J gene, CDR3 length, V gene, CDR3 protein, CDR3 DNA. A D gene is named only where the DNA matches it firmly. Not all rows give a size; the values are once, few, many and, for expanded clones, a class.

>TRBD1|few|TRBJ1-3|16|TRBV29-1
CSVAGTGGSSGNTIYF
TGCAGCGTTGCCGGGACAGGGGGGAGCTCTGGAAACACCATATATTTT
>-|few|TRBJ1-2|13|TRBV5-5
CASSPSNRGGYTF
TGTGCCAGCAGCCCTTCAAACAGAGGGGGCTACACCTTC
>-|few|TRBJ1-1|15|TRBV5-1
CASSLQTGLNTEAFF
TGCGCCAGCAGCTTGCAAACAGGACTGAACACTGAAGCTTTCTTT
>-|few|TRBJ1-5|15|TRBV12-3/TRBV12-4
CASSPALGGNQPQHF
TGTGCCAGCAGCCCCGCCCTTGGTGGCAATCAGCCCCAGCATTTT
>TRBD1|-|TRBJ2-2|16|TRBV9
CASSVTSGGWTGELFF
TGTGCCAGCAGCGTTACCTCAGGGGGCTGGACCGGGGAGCTGTTTTTT
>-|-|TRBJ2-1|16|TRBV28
CASSPQTVGPYNEQFF
TGTGCCAGCAGTCCTCAGACTGTTGGTCCCTACAATGAGCAGTTCTTC
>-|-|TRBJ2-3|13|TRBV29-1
CSVEVVGTDTQYF
TGCAGCGTTGAGGTGGTGGGGACAGATACGCAGTATTTT
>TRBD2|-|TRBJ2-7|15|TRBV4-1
CASSQGASGKYEQYF
TGCGCCAGCAGCCAAGGGGCTAGCGGGAAATACGAGCAGTACTTC
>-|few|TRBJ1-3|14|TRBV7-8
CASFPPGGGNTIYF
TGTGCCAGCTTCCCTCCTGGGGGGGGAAACACCATATATTTT
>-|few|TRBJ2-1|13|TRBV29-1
CSVGGVSYNEQFF
TGCAGCGTTGGTGGGGTTTCCTACAATGAGCAGTTCTTC
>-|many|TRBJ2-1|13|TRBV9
CASSATTANEQFF
TGTGCCAGCAGCGCCACTACAGCTAATGAGCAGTTCTTC
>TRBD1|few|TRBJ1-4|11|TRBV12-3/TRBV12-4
CASRLTGALFF
TGTGCCAGCAGACTTACAGGGGCACTGTTTTTT
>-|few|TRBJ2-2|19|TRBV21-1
CASSKQWPGPGFNTGELFF
TGTGCCAGCAGCAAACAATGGCCAGGACCGGGGTTTAACACCGGGGAGCTGTTTTTT
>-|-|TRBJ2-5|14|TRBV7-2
CASSVIRDFETQYF
TGTGCCAGCAGCGTAATCCGGGACTTTGAGACCCAGTACTTC
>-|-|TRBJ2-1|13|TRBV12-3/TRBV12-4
CASSPRPYNEQFF
TGTGCCAGCAGTCCCCGTCCCTACAATGAGCAGTTCTTC
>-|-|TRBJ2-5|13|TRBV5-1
CASSLDVVGTQYF
TGCGCCAGCAGCTTGGACGTAGTCGGGACCCAGTACTTC
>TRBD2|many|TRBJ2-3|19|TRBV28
CASSSGAGGLNPHTDTQYF
TGTGCCAGCAGTTCCGGCGCGGGGGGACTAAATCCTCACACAGATACGCAGTATTTT
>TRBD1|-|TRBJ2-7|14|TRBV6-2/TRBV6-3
CASSARQGPYEQYF
TGTGCCAGCAGTGCAAGACAGGGCCCCTACGAGCAGTACTTC
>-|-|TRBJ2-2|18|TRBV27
CASSLSYRWAENTGELFF
TGTGCCAGCAGTTTATCCTATCGGTGGGCAGAGAACACCGGGGAGCTGTTTTTT
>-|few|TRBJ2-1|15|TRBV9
CASSVKTGQYNEQFF
TGTGCCAGCAGCGTAAAGACCGGACAGTACAATGAGCAGTTCTTC
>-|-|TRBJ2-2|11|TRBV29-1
CSVAGPGELFF
TGCAGCGTTGCAGGGCCCGGGGAGCTGTTTTTT
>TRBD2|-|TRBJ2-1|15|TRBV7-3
CASSSGLAGPNEQFF
TGTGCCAGCAGCTCGGGACTAGCGGGACCTAATGAGCAGTTCTTC
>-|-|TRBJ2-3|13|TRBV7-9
CASSFRRTDTQYF
TGTGCCAGCAGCTTCCGCCGCACAGATACGCAGTATTTT
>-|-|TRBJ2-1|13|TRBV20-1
CSATLGYKGEQFF
TGCAGTGCTACCCTCGGCTATAAGGGTGAGCAGTTCTTC
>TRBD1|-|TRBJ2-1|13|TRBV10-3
CAIMGQSYNEQFF
TGTGCCATCATGGGACAGAGTTACAATGAGCAGTTCTTC
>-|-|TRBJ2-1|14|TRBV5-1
CASSPQAPINEQFF
TGCGCCAGCAGTCCACAGGCCCCGATCAATGAGCAGTTCTTC
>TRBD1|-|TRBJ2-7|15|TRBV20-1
CSASRTGGKFAEQYF
TGCAGTGCTAGTAGGACAGGGGGCAAGTTCGCCGAGCAGTACTTC
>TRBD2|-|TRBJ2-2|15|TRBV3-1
CASSQPSGNTGELFF
TGTGCCAGCAGCCAACCTAGCGGGAACACCGGGGAGCTGTTTTTT
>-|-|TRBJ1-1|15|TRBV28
CASSSLDSSNTEAFF
TGTGCCAGCAGTTCATTGGACAGCTCGAACACTGAAGCTTTCTTT
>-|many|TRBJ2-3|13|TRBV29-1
CSVDGSETDTQYF
TGCAGCGTTGACGGATCGGAGACAGATACGCAGTATTTT
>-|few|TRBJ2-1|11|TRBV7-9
CASSPRNEQFF
TGTGCCAGCAGCCCAAGGAATGAGCAGTTCTTC
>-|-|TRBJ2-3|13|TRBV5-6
CASSLPSTDTQYF
TGTGCCAGCAGCTTGCCCAGCACAGATACGCAGTATTTT
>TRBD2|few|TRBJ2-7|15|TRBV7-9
CASSLEGTREYEQYF
TGTGCCAGCAGCTTAGAGGGGACTAGGGAATACGAGCAGTACTTC
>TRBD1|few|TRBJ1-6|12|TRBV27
CASSSTTGVPHF
TGTGCCAGCAGCTCTACTACAGGGGTCCCCCACTTT
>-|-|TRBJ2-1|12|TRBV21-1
CASSRSGTEQFF
TGTGCCAGCAGCCGGTCGGGGACCGAGCAGTTCTTC
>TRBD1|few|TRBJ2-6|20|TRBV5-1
CASSFKAASDRVLGANVLTF
TGCGCCAGCAGCTTTAAGGCTGCTTCGGACAGGGTTCTTGGGGCCAACGTCCTGACTTTC
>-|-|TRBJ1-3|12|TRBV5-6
CASGYYGNTIYF
TGTGCCAGCGGTTACTATGGAAACACCATATATTTT
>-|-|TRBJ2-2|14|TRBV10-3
CAISDKANTGELFF
TGTGCCATCAGTGACAAAGCGAACACCGGGGAGCTGTTTTTT
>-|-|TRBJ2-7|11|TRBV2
CASSENYEQYF
TGTGCCAGCAGTGAGAATTACGAGCAGTACTTC
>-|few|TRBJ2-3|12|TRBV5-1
CASKQSTDTQYF
TGCGCCAGCAAACAGAGCACAGATACGCAGTATTTT
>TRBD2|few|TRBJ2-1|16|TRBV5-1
CASSLELAGGRNEQFF
TGCGCCAGCAGCTTGGAACTAGCGGGAGGGCGAAATGAGCAGTTCTTC
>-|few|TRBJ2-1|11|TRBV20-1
CSASPGDEQFF
TGCAGTGCCTCTCCGGGGGATGAGCAGTTCTTC
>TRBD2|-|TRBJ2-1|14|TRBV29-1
CSVPLAGSYNEQFF
TGCAGCGTCCCACTAGCGGGGTCCTACAATGAGCAGTTCTTC
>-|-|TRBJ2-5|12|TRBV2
CASAYRDETQYF
TGTGCCAGCGCCTACAGGGATGAGACCCAGTACTTC
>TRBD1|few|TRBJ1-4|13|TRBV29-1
CSAGTELNEKLFF
TGCAGCGCTGGGACAGAACTTAATGAAAAACTGTTTTTT
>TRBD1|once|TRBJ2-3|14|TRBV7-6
CASSSTGAGDTQYF
TGTGCCAGCAGCTCGACAGGGGCTGGAGATACGCAGTATTTT
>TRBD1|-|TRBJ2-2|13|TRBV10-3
CAISDQTGGELFF
TGTGCCATCAGTGATCAGACAGGGGGGGAGCTGTTTTTT
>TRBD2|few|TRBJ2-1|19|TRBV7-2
CASSQGAAGGFPRDNEQFF
TGTGCCAGCAGCCAGGGGGCAGCGGGAGGGTTTCCCCGCGACAATGAGCAGTTCTTC
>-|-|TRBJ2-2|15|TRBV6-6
CASSWAGSLTGELFF
TGTGCCAGCAGTTGGGCAGGGAGTTTGACCGGGGAGCTGTTTTTT
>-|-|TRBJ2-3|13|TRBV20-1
CSARDPATDTQYF
TGCAGTGCTAGAGATCCGGCCACAGATACGCAGTATTTT
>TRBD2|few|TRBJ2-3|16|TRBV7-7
CASSPLTSGGTDTQYF
TGTGCTAGCAGCCCTTTGACTAGCGGAGGCACAGATACGCAGTATTTT
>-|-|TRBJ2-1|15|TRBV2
CASSGARGKNNEQFF
TGTGCCAGCAGTGGGGCCAGGGGAAAGAACAATGAGCAGTTCTTC